The clone carrying this T cell receptor (beta chain) was counted only a few times. Its antigen is still unknown. Individual cDNA molecules carried attached unique molecular identifiers. TCRdb independently ran MiXCR on the 5' RACE reads; one entry per CDR3 protein. Seen here are about 33,000 distinct CDR3 sequences, 4.5% to 5% observed once, and the top ten hold roughly 7.7%. This entry is derived from a study of early T cells in non-severe SARS-CoV-2 infection. Whole-study context: Bulk RNA taken from unsorted whole blood was sequenced, leaving chains unpaired.

Study conclusions and caveats: VDJdb matching favored anti-spike CD8 responses, missing private and CD4 specificities.

Trimming took 3 bases from V and 0 from J, leaving 17 bases between them. Looked up from germline, CDR1 is KGHSH and CDR2 is LQKENI. The CDR3 spans 17 residues. This receptor was taken from an adult who was a healthcare worker with PCR-confirmed SARS-CoV-2 infection or an uninfected control (not recorded which). This chain uses TRBV18 with TRBJ1-2; a weak D match, TRBD1 (6 bases). The sequencing sample was made of whole blood. CDR3 in DNA: TGTGCCAGCTCACCCTCCAAAACAGGGTCGACTAACTATGGCTACACCTTC. Translated: CASSPSKTGSTNYGYTF. Together with reference TRBV18 and TRBJ1-2, the CDR3 gives the full variable domain: NAGVMQNPRHLVRRRGQEARLRCSPMKGHSHVYWYRQLPEEGLKFMVYLQKENIIDESGMPKERFSAEFPKEGPSILRIQQVVRGDSAAYFCASSPSKTGSTNYGYTFGSGTRLTVV.